One and the same sample provided the 13 T cell receptor beta chains below, sequenced in a study of CD8+ T cells in alopecia areata. Investigators isolated RNA and reverse transcribed it into cDNA to act as the sequencing template. Assay used: immunoSEQ multiplex PCR; TCRdb lists only in-frame clones, some missing. Among more than 200,000 clones, approximately 40% were seen once, and the ten largest hold 2.6%. Treatment specified: oral pan-JAK inhibitor, 5-10 mg twice daily. This specimen consisted of CD4+ T cells sorted from blood, obtained at roughly week 36, from a patient treated with tofacitinib. The source of these receptors is a human donor with alopecia areata.

For this clone: The sample contains more than one DNA sequence encoding this CDR3. This CDR3 is CAWSVLYGYTF. In DNA form, the CDR3 reads TGTGCCTGGAGTGTTCTATATGGCTACACCTTC. This sequence joins TRBV30 and TRBJ1-2; D is unclear. CDR3 length: 11 residues. Trimming took 0 bases from V and 5 from J, leaving 4 bases between them. Germline V gene lookup returns CDR1 GTSNPN and CDR2 SVGIG (reference sequence).

The CDR3 is CSVTGTGRHTGELFF. The CDR3 bases are TGCAGCGTCACTGGGACAGGGCGTCACACCGGGGAGCTGTTTTTT. This chain connects TRBV29-1 to TRBJ2-2, with TRBD1 matching 9 bases. The V gene end was trimmed by 6 bases and the J gene end by 3 bases; junction bases not matched to a gene: 8. CDR1 SQVTM and CDR2 ANQGSEA come from the germline V gene. The CDR3 length is 15 residues.

In its sample, this clone was seen a few times. The chain couples TRBV5-5 to TRBJ2-6; D is unclear. There are 12 residues in the CDR3. Germline lookup yields CDR1 SGHKS and CDR2 YYEKEE (reference sequence). Trimming took off 4 bases at V and 12 bases at J, with 11 bases between the two ends. CDR3 region: CASSIWEGVLTF. CDR3 bases: TGTGCCAGCAGCATATGGGAAGGCGTCCTGACTTTC.

The rearrangement uses TRBV28 and TRBJ2-5, with D unclear. This CDR3 comprises 13 residues. V lost 5 bases and J lost 2, with 9 bases in between. Looked up from germline, CDR1 is MDHEN and CDR2 is SYDVKM. CDR3 in amino acids: CASSALGQETQYF. CDR3 in DNA: TGTGCCAGCAGTGCCCTCGGGCAAGAGACCCAGTACTTC.

CDR3 sequence: CASSPEVLSYEQYF. In DNA form, the CDR3 reads TGTGCCAGCAGCCCCGAAGTTCTTTCCTACGAGCAGTACTTC. The rearrangement joins TRBV27 to TRBJ2-7; unclear D gene. Germline CDR1 reads MNHEY; CDR2 reads SMNVEV (reference sequence). Trimming took off 6 bases at V and 1 base at J, with 13 bases between the two ends. The CDR3 sequence is 14 residues long.

The sample holds a few counts of this clone. The chain has TRBV29-1 and TRBJ2-1, with TRBD2 matching over 7 bases. The CDR3 is made up of 14 amino acids. CDR1 is SQVTM and CDR2 is ANQGSEA in the germline V gene. V shed 4 bases, J shed 5 bases, and the junction held 8 bases outside the gene matches. CDR3: CSVVRGSSDNEQFF. The CDR3 coding sequence is TGCAGCGTTGTTCGCGGGAGTTCCGACAATGAGCAGTTCTTC.

This clone was recorded once. The chain joins TRBV30 to TRBJ1-1; D remains unclear. The V and J ends lost 5 bases and 4 bases respectively, with 8 bases between them. Germline CDR1 reads GTSNPN; CDR2 reads SVGIG (reference sequence). The CDR3 totals 11 residues. CDR3 DNA: TGTGCCTGGGGGTTGCCCACTGAAGCTTTCTTT. Amino acids: CAWGLPTEAFF. Combining the CDR3 with reference TRBV30 and TRBJ1-1 gives the whole variable domain SQTIHQWPATLVQPVGSPLSLECTVEGTSNPNLYWYRQAAGRGLQLLFYSVGIGQISSEVPQNLSASRPQDRQFILSSKKLLLSDSGFYLCAWGLPTEAFFGQGTRLTVV.

The rearrangement uses TRBV5-1 and TRBJ2-7; 12 bases map to TRBD2. This CDR3 region has 18 residues. Germline values: CDR1 SGHRS, CDR2 YFSETQ. Trimming took 4 bases from V and 4 from J; bases not matched to a gene: 15. CDR3: CASSAAGASGRAVYEQYF. As DNA, the CDR3 is TGCGCCAGCAGCGCAGCGGGGGCTAGCGGGAGGGCCGTGTACGAGCAGTACTTC.

This clone was found once. Here the CDR3 DNA reads TGCGCCAGCAGCGCCCCCGGGGGCGGCGGCTACACCTTC. Its protein is CASSAPGGGGYTF. The V call is TRBV5-1, the J call TRBJ1-2, with D perhaps TRBD1 (6 bases). V was cut by 4 bases and J by 8 bases, with 15 bases left in between. CDR1 and CDR2 from the germline V gene are SGHRS and YFSETQ. The CDR3 spans 13 residues.

This clone has a handful of counts. The J gene is TRBJ2-5, the V gene TRBV5-1; no definite D call. The CDR3 consists of 12 residues. V lost 5 bases and J 4 bases, leaving 9 bases between the germline ends. The germline V gene has CDR1 SGHRS and CDR2 YFSETQ. CDR3 nucleotides: TGCGCCAGCAGGGCTGGAAGAGAGACCCAGTACTTC. The encoded protein is CASRAGRETQYF.

The chain employs TRBV27 and TRBJ2-7; possibly TRBD2 for D (6 bases). The CDR3 contains 13 residues. From germline, CDR1 is MNHEY and CDR2 SMNVEV (reference sequence). Trimming stripped 7 bases from V and 7 bases from J, with 17 bases between. The CDR3 nucleotides read TGTGCCAGCAAGAGGACTTCGGGGGAAGAGCAGTACTTC. Protein product: CASKRTSGEEQYF.

The V and J genes are TRBV7-2 and TRBJ2-6; D ambiguous. Germline V gene sequence: CDR1 SGHTA, CDR2 FQGNSA. The CDR3 is 14 amino acids. Trimming shortened V by 11 bases and J by 0 bases, and 11 bases separated the two germline ends. Here the CDR3 DNA reads TGTGCCCACTCAGCCCCCTCTGGGGCCAACGTCCTGACTTTC. It specifies CAHSAPSGANVLTF.

This clone was seen more than once but under ten times. The rearrangement links TRBV9 to TRBJ2-2; D is possibly TRBD2 (5 bases). CDR3 size: 13 residues. Deletions cut 0 bases from V and 6 bases from J, with 6 bases between. The germline V gene encodes CDR1 SGDLS and CDR2 YYNGEE. The DNA for the CDR3 is TGTGCCAGCAGCGTAGTGGAGGCCGGGGAGCTGTTTTTT. Protein product: CASSVVEAGELFF.